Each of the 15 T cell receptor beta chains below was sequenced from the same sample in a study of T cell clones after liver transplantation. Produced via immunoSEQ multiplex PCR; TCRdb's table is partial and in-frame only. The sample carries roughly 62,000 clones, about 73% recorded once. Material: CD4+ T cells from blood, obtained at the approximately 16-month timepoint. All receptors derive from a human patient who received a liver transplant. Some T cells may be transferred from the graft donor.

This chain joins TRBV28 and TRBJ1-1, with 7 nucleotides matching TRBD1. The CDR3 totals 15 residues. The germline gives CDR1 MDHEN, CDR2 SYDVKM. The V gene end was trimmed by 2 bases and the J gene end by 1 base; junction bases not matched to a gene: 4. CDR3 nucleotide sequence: TGTGCCAGCAGTTTAATCCGGGACAGGAACACTGAAGCTTTCTTT. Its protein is CASSLIRDRNTEAFF.

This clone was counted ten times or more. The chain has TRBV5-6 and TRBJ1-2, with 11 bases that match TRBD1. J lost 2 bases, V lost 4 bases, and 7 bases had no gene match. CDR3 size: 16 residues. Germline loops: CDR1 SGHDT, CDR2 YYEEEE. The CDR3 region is CASSTGQGARNYGYTF. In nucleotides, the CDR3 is TGTGCCAGCAGCACCGGACAGGGGGCGAGAAACTATGGCTACACCTTC.

In DNA form, the CDR3 reads TGTGCCAGCAGCCTAAGACAGGGCACAGATACGCAGTATTTT. Translated, it gives CASSLRQGTDTQYF. The chain recombines TRBV7-2 with TRBJ2-3; TRBD1 might be the D (6 bases). V was shortened by 5 bases and J by 1 base, with 10 bases between the two germline ends. CDR3 size: 14 residues. Germline CDR1 SGHTA, CDR2 FQGNSA. Supplemented by reference TRBV7-2 and TRBJ2-3, the full variable domain reads GAGVSQSPSNKVTEKGKDVELRCDPISGHTALYWYRQSLGQGLEFLIYFQGNSAPDKSGLPSDRFSAERTGGSVSTLTIQRTQQEDSAVYLCASSLRQGTDTQYFGPGTRLTVL.

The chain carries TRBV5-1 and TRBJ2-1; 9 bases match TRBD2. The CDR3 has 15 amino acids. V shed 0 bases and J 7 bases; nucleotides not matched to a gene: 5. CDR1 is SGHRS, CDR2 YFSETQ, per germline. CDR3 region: CASSLAIAGGNEQFF. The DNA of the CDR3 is TGCGCCAGCAGCTTGGCCATCGCGGGAGGGAATGAGCAGTTCTTC.

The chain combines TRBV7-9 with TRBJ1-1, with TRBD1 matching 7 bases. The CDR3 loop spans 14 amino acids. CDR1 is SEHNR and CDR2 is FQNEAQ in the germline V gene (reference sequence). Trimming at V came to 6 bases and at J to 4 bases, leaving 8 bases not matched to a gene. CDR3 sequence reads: CASRPQGTATEAFF. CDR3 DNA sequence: TGTGCCAGCAGACCACAGGGGACTGCCACTGAAGCTTTCTTT.

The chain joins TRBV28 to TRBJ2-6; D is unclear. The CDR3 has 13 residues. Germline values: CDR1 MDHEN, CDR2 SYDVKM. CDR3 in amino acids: CGVGNSGANVLTF. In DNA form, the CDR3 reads TGTGGAGTAGGTAACTCTGGGGCCAACGTCCTGACTTTC. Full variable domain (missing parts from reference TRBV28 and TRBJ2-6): DVKVTQSSRYLVKRTGEKVFLECVQDMDHENMFWYRQDPGLGLRLIYFSYDVKMKEKGDIPEGYSVSREKKERFSLILESASTNQTSMYLCGVGNSGANVLTFGAGSRLTVL.

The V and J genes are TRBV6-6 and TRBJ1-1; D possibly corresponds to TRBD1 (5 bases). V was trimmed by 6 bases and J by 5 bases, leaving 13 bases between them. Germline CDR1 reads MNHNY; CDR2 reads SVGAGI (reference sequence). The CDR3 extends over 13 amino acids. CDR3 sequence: CASSDAGRTEAFF. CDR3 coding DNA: TGTGCCAGCAGCGACGCAGGGCGGACTGAAGCTTTCTTT.

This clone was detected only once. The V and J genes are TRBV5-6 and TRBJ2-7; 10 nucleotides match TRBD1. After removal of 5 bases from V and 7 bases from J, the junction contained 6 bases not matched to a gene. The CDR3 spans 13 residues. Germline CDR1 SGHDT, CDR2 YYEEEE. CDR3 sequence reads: CASRRQGAAEQYF. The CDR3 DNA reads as TGTGCCAGCAGGCGACAGGGGGCGGCTGAGCAGTACTTC. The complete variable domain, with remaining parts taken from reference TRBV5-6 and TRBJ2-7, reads DAGVTQSPTHLIKTRGQQVTLRCSPKSGHDTVSWYQQALGQGPQFIFQYYEEEERQRGNFPDRFSGHQFPNYSSELNVNALLLGDSALYLCASRRQGAAEQYFGPGTRLTVT.

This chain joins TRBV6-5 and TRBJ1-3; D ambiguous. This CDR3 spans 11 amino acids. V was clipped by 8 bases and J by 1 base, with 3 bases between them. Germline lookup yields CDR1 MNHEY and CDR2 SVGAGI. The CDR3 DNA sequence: TGTGCCAGCGTTTCTGGAAACACCATATATTTT. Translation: CASVSGNTIYF.

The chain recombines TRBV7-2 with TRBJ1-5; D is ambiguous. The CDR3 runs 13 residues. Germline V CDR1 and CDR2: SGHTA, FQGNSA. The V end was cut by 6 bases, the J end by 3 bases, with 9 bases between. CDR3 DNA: TGTGCCAGCAGTTACGGGCTCAATCAGCCCCAGCATTTT. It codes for CASSYGLNQPQHF.

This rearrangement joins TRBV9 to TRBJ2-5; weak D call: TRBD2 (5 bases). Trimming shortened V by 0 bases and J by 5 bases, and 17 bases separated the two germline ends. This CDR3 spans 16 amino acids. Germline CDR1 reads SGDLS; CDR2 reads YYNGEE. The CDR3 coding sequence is TGTGCCAGCAGCGTAGCGGGATCGCCGGGTTGGGAGACCCAGTACTTC. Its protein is CASSVAGSPGWETQYF.

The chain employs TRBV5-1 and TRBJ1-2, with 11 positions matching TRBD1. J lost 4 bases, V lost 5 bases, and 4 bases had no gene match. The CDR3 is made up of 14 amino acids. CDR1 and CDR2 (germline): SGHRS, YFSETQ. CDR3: CASRTGTGGYGYTF. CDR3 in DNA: TGCGCCAGCAGAACCGGGACAGGGGGCTATGGCTACACCTTC.

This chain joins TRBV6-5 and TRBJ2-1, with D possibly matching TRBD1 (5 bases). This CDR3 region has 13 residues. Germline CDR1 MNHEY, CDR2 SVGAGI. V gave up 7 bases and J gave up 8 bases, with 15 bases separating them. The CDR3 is CASTLLQGDEQFF. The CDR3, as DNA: TGTGCCAGCACCCTCCTTCAAGGGGATGAGCAGTTCTTC.

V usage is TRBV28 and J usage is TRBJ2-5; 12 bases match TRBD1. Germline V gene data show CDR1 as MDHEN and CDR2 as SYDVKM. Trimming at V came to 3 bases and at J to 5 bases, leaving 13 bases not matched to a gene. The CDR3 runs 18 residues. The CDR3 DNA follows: TGTGCCAGCAGTTTGCCGTTTCCGGGACAGGGGGCGCGGGAGACCCAGTACTTC. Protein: CASSLPFPGQGARETQYF.

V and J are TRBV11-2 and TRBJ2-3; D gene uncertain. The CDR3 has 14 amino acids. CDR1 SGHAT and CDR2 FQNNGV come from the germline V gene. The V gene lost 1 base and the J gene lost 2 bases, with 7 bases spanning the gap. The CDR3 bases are TGTGCCAGCAGCTTAGCTCCTAACACAGATACGCAGTATTTT. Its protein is CASSLAPNTDTQYF.